The 22 T cell receptor beta chains reported below all come from one sample, sequenced in a study of blood T cell repertoires in COVID-19 (dated by TCRdb to the early 2020s). The library was prepared using the immunoSEQ multiplex PCR assay. TCRdb's version of the immuneACCESS table is confined to in-frame rearrangements and falls short of the full clone set. An unresolved V gene accounts for under half of the shortfall where checked; the remainder is of unknown origin. For this sample the table gives 52,000 or so clones, of which around 76% were detected only once. About 20% of the sample goes to the ten largest clones. Sequencing was performed on peripheral blood. All receptors derive from a man aged 50-60 years with active or convalescent COVID-19.

The genes are TRBV6-5 and TRBJ2-1; D is possibly TRBD1 (5 bases). The CDR3 extends over 14 amino acids. The V end lost 0 bases, the J end lost 4 bases, and 7 bases lay between the germline ends. Germline V gene lookup returns CDR1 MNHEY and CDR2 SVGAGI. The CDR3 reads CASSYSGVYNEQFF. The CDR3 DNA sequence: TGTGCCAGCAGTTACTCAGGGGTGTACAATGAGCAGTTCTTC.

The chain is built from TRBV19 and TRBJ2-7; TRBD1 agrees at 8 bases. Per germline, CDR1 LNHDA and CDR2 SQIVND (reference sequence). The CDR3 length is 13 residues. With V trimmed by 4 bases and J by 3 bases, 2 bases remained unmatched. CDR3 residues: CASSKGQGYEQYF. The CDR3 coding sequence is TGTGCCAGTAGTAAAGGACAGGGCTACGAGCAGTACTTC.

CDR3 amino acids: CASGFTSGNTGELFF. The CDR3 DNA is TGTGCTAGTGGTTTTACTAGCGGAAACACCGGGGAGCTGTTTTTT. The chain is built from TRBV12-5 and TRBJ2-2, with 8 bases identical to TRBD2. Germline-derived CDR1 and CDR2 are LGHNT and FRNRAP. The CDR3 spans 15 residues. With V trimmed by 3 bases and J by 2 bases, 2 bases remained unmatched.

In this sample, this clone turned up once. This chain links TRBV9 with TRBJ2-1; 9 bases agree with TRBD2. This CDR3 is 16 amino acids long. The ends lost 1 base at V and 7 bases at J; junction bases unmatched: 9. Germline lookup yields CDR1 SGDLS and CDR2 YYNGEE. The CDR3 spells CASSVLRTSASNEQFF. CDR3 DNA sequence: TGTGCCAGCAGCGTATTAAGGACTAGCGCTTCGAATGAGCAGTTCTTC. Supplemented by reference TRBV9 and TRBJ2-1, the full variable domain reads DSGVTQTPKHLITATGQRVTLRCSPRSGDLSVYWYQQSLDQGLQFLIQYYNGEERAKGNILERFSAQQFPDLHSELNLSSLELGDSALYFCASSVLRTSASNEQFFGPGTRLTVL.

The rearrangement links TRBV3-1 (or the pseudogene TRBV3-2) to TRBJ1-2, with no clear D. V was trimmed by 1 base and J by 0 bases, leaving 18 bases between them. The CDR3 has 18 residues. Germline loops: CDR1 LGHDT, CDR2 YNNKEL (reference sequence). The CDR3 DNA is TGTGCCAGCAGCCAAGGGTCACTATCCACTGGCTCTAACTATGGCTACACCTTC. It yields the protein CASSQGSLSTGSNYGYTF.

This chain uses TRBV4-1 with TRBJ2-5; D remains ambiguous. Trimming pared 4 bases from V and 2 bases from J, leaving 14 bases between. Per the germline V gene, CDR1 is MGHRA and CDR2 is YSYEKL. This CDR3 comprises 15 residues. The CDR3 DNA is TGCGCCAGCAGCCGCCCCCCGGCAGGTCAAGAGACCCAGTACTTC. Its protein product is CASSRPPAGQETQYF.

The rearrangement uses TRBV12-3 or TRBV12-4 and TRBJ1-5; no clear D gene. The CDR3 spans 13 residues. Trimming left V 3 bases short and J 2 bases short, with 5 bases between. This CDR3 is CASSLTGNQPQHF. The CDR3 DNA is TGTGCCAGCAGTTTGACTGGCAATCAGCCCCAGCATTTT.

This rearrangement joins TRBV12-3 or TRBV12-4 to TRBJ1-4; D is possibly TRBD1 (5 bases). V dropped 7 bases and J dropped 0 bases, with 6 bases sitting between them. This CDR3 is 13 amino acids long. CDR3 protein: CASKGTTNEKLFF. CDR3 nucleotide sequence: TGTGCCAGCAAGGGGACAACTAATGAAAAACTGTTTTTT.

This rearrangement joins TRBV12-3 or TRBV12-4 to TRBJ1-2; no clear D. The V end lost 6 bases, the J end lost 4 bases, and 6 bases lay between the germline ends. This CDR3 comprises 11 residues. CDR3: CASSQRYGYTF. The CDR3 DNA is TGTGCCAGCAGCCAGCGCTATGGCTACACCTTC.

This sequence joins TRBV3-1 (or the pseudogene TRBV3-2) and TRBJ1-4; the D gene is possibly TRBD1 (6 bases). The germline V gene encodes CDR1 LGHDT and CDR2 YNNKEL (reference sequence). This CDR3 has 15 residues. The V and J ends lost 3 bases and 2 bases respectively, with 10 bases between them. CDR3 nucleotide sequence: TGTGCCAGCAGCCATCGGGGGGCGACTAATGAAAAACTGTTTTTT. Amino acids: CASSHRGATNEKLFF.

On this clone: The same CDR3 also results from other DNA sequences found in this sample. The chain combines TRBV6-2 or TRBV6-3 with TRBJ1-3; D unresolved. This CDR3 comprises 14 residues. V was shortened by 5 bases and J by 0 bases, with 8 bases between the two germline ends. CDR1 and CDR2 from the germline V gene are MNHEY and SVGEGT. The CDR3 nucleotides read TGTGCCAGCAGTCCGGGGTACTCTGGAAACACCATATATTTT. It codes for CASSPGYSGNTIYF.

This rearrangement joins TRBV9 to TRBJ1-6, with 8 bases matching TRBD1. The germline CDR1 and CDR2 sequences are SGDLS and YYNGEE. V lost 4 bases, J lost 9 bases, and 6 bases stayed unmatched. CDR3 length equals 14 residues. The CDR3 DNA reads as TGTGCCAGCAGCACCCGACAGGGGTCTTCACCCCTCCACTTT. It encodes CASSTRQGSSPLHF.

This clone was observed a few times. The rearrangement joins TRBV19 to TRBJ1-5, with TRBD1 as a possible D gene (5 bases). Trimming took off 2 bases at V and 7 bases at J, with 12 bases between the two ends. The CDR3 loop spans 14 amino acids. Per the germline V gene, CDR1 is LNHDA and CDR2 is SQIVND (reference sequence). The CDR3 sequence: CASSISQGGQPQHF. CDR3 coding DNA: TGTGCCAGTAGTATATCTCAGGGAGGACAGCCCCAGCATTTT.

The J gene is TRBJ1-1, the V gene TRBV19; the D is unclear. Trimming shortened V by 3 bases and J by 2 bases, and 16 bases separated the two germline ends. Germline V CDR1 and CDR2: LNHDA, SQIVND (reference sequence). This CDR3 is 16 amino acids long. This chain's CDR3 is CASSIGGLRSNTEAFF. CDR3 nucleotides: TGTGCCAGTAGTATTGGAGGGCTCCGCTCTAACACTGAAGCTTTCTTT.

This clone came up a few times. The chain employs TRBV7-9 and TRBJ2-1, with 9 bases that match TRBD1. Trimming cost V 4 bases and J 5 bases; bases outside gene matches: 6. The germline V gene encodes CDR1 SEHNR and CDR2 FQNEAQ (reference sequence). This CDR3 is built from 15 residues. This chain's CDR3 is CASSSAGQGNNEQFF. The CDR3 region has the DNA TGTGCCAGCAGCTCGGCGGGACAGGGTAACAATGAGCAGTTCTTC.

The chain joins TRBV20-1 to TRBJ1-3; D uncertain. The CDR3 covers 13 residues. CDR1 and CDR2 from the germline V gene are DFQATT and SNEGSKA (reference sequence). The germline V and J ends were trimmed by 3 bases and 0 bases, with 6 bases remaining between them. CDR3 nucleotide sequence: TGCAGTGCTAGTGTCAACTCTGGAAACACCATATATTTT. Protein sequence: CSASVNSGNTIYF.

V gene TRBV10-3 combines with J gene TRBJ1-2; TRBD1 is a possible D gene (5 bases). The germline V and J ends were trimmed by 11 bases and 1 base, with 8 bases remaining between them. The CDR3 runs 11 residues. Germline values: CDR1 ENHRY, CDR2 SYGVKD. CDR3 in DNA: TGTGCCTCGCAGGGTAACTATGGCTACACCTTC. It specifies CASQGNYGYTF.

The chain is built from TRBV29-1 and TRBJ1-1, with a tentative D call TRBD1 (5 bases). Trimming removed 4 bases from V and 7 bases from J, with 16 bases in between. CDR3 length: 13 amino acids. Germline V gene lookup returns CDR1 SQVTM and CDR2 ANQGSEA. This CDR3 reads CSVALGGVNEAFF. CDR3 DNA: TGCAGCGTTGCTTTGGGGGGTGTCAATGAAGCTTTCTTT.

The rearrangement joins TRBV27 to TRBJ2-4; 8 bases are shared with TRBD1. In germline, CDR1 is MNHEY, CDR2 SMNVEV (reference sequence). There are 17 residues in the CDR3. Trimming cost V 4 bases and J 8 bases; bases outside gene matches: 16. The CDR3 protein is CASSSGGAERGSYIQYF. The CDR3, as DNA: TGTGCCAGCAGTTCAGGGGGCGCGGAAAGAGGATCGTACATTCAGTACTTC.

This clone was recorded a few times. CDR3 region: CASSVGGLEKGLNTEAFF. The CDR3 DNA reads TGTGCCAGCAGCGTAGGAGGACTTGAAAAGGGCCTGAACACTGAAGCTTTCTTT. V gene TRBV9 combines with J gene TRBJ1-1; no reliable D call. The CDR3 consists of 18 residues. The germline V gene has CDR1 SGDLS and CDR2 YYNGEE. The V gene lost 0 bases and the J gene lost 0 bases, with 18 bases spanning the gap.

V gene TRBV10-2 combines with J gene TRBJ1-5; 10 bases are a match to TRBD1. CDR3 length: 15 residues. After removal of 5 bases from V and 1 base from J, the junction contained 2 bases not matched to a gene. In germline, CDR1 is WSHSY, CDR2 SAAADI. The CDR3 DNA reads as TGCGCCAGCAGTAAGGACAGGGGGAGCAATCAGCCCCAGCATTTT. Amino acids: CASSKDRGSNQPQHF.

The V gene is TRBV25-1, the J gene TRBJ2-1; TRBD2 is a possible D gene (5 bases). V was cut by 6 bases and J by 7 bases, with 19 bases left in between. Germline CDR1 and CDR2: MGHDK and SYGVNS. The CDR3 has 15 residues. CDR3 DNA sequence: TGTGCCAGCAGCCACCCGTCGGGGAGTATGAATGAGCAGTTCTTC. This sequence encodes CASSHPSGSMNEQFF.